This record concerns one T cell receptor (beta chain) sequence. Its antigen is unknown. Germline-derived CDR1 and CDR2 are MNHEY and SVGAGI. V lost 5 bases, J lost 3 bases, and 4 bases stayed unmatched. This CDR3 spans 13 amino acids. The sample comes from a study of blood T cells in healthy people across ages. Study-wide points: TCR beta diversity per million T cells fell roughly linearly with age. It was not possible, with unsorted PBMCs, to conclusively compare naive and antigen-experienced cells.

Investigators took around 10 milliliters of peripheral blood from every donor. A sample-barcoded 5' primer and a J-beta primer mix were used in a second PCR of roughly 6 to 12 cycles. TCRdb itself ran the 5' RACE reads through MiXCR, one entry per CDR3 protein. The sample has about a million distinct CDR3 sequences, roughly 47% seen once. Specimen: blood. The chain has TRBV6-5 and TRBJ2-7; 7 nucleotides line up with TRBD1. This clonotype was obtained from a woman aged 60-75 years in good health. CDR3 sequence (DNA): TGTGCCAGCAGTGGGACAGAAAGCTACGAGCAGTACTTC. This sequence encodes CASSGTESYEQYF.